This T cell receptor (beta chain) comes out of a study of CD8 T cells in Susac syndrome (dated by TCRdb to about 2019). A note on the overall study: Whether CD8+ T cell activation and differentiation in Susac syndrome was antigen driven was tested using repertoire sequencing. General study outcomes and caveats: The TCR sequencing and HLA analysis was acknowledged to have included a relatively small number of individuals.

RNA was extracted with the RNeasy kit and 0.5 to 1 ug was reverse transcribed using random hexamers. The immunoSEQ multiplex PCR assay, covering 54 Vbeta and 13 Jbeta segments, was used to amplify TCR beta CDR3 regions. PCR amplification bias was corrected using a synthetic template baseline for primer optimization and computational correction. The study's own analysis went as follows. Reads were annotated to V, D and J genes according to IMGT and were analyzed with immunoSEQ Analyzer, with only productive sequences retained. Clonality was computed as one minus Shannon entropy normalized by log2 of the number of productive unique sequences. Public and private clones were assessed among the 100 most prevalent clones of each patient and control. Clones were defined as Susac-specific if absent from the healthy and MS cohorts, from 1052 published viral clones and from other ImmuneACCESS disease sequences. Through fastp at Q25 and MiXCR, TCRdb rebuilt clones from the public reads, retaining in-frame beta chains. Every distinct CDR3 protein forms one entry, paired with its most common genes and DNA. TCRdb, not the authors, supplied the V and J calls. Counted in this sample were 200,000 to 250,000 distinct CDR3 sequences; 85% to 95% of them appeared once. Approximately 0.08% of the sample comes from the top ten.

Peripheral blood CD8+ and CD4+ T cells from healthy donors, Susac syndrome patients and multiple sclerosis patients were profiled by high-throughput TCR beta sequencing. The multiple sclerosis controls were treatment-naive patients whose relapsing-remitting disease, either stable or active, fulfilled the revised McDonald criteria. CD8+ TEMRA cells were enriched by FACS, while bulk CD8+ and CD4+ T cells were purified by magnetic negative isolation. Blood was collected in EDTA tubes and processed within 24 hours, with PBMCs isolated through density gradient centrifugation. PBMCs intended for TCR sequencing were frozen in liquid nitrogen and were later thawed in a 37 degrees C water bath. The sorted or isolated CD4+, CD8+ and CD8+ TEMRA cells had a purity of 90% or higher. Turning to this clonotype: The antigen this receptor binds is unknown. Nothing much larger sits one base from this clone, and base qualities are not available.

The V end loses 3 bases and the J end loses 5 bases, and a stretch of 17 bases separates them. Including cysteine and phenylalanine, the CDR3 has 16 amino acids. Here the CDR3 DNA is all that survives: 48 bases in frame from base 1. CDR1 LNHDA and CDR2 SQIVND are derived from the germline V gene (reference sequence). The sequence links TRBV19 to TRBJ2-1; the D element could tentatively be TRBD1 or TRBD2, as 5 bases agree for each. The sequence was collected from a human donor with multiple sclerosis. The sequencing sample was made of CD4+ T cells from PBMCs. The base sequence is TGTGCCAGTAGTATGTATCGGACAAGGGGAGACAATGAGCAGTTCTTC. It translates to CASSMYRTRGDNEQFF.